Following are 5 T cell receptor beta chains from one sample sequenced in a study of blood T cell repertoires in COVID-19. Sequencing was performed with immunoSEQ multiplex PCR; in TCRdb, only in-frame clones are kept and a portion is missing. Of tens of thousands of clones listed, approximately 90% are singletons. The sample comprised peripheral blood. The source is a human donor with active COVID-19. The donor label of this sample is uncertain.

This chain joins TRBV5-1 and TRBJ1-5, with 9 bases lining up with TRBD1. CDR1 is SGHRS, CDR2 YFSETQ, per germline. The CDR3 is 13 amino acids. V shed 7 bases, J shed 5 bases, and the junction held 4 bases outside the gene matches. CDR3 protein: CASRRDRDQPQHF. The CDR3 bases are TGCGCCAGCCGCCGGGACAGGGATCAGCCCCAGCATTTT.

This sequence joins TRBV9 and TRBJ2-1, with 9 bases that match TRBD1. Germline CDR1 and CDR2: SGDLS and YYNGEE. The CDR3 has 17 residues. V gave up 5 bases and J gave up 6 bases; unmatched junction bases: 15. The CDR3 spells CASSPHLPGQGINEQFF. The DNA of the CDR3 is TGTGCCAGCAGTCCACACTTGCCGGGACAGGGTATCAATGAGCAGTTCTTC.

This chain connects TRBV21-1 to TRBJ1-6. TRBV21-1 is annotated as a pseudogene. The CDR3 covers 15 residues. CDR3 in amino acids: CASMGSGPGNSPLHF. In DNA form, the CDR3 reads TGTGCCAGTATGGGGAGCGGGCCCGGGAATTCACCCCTCCACTTT.

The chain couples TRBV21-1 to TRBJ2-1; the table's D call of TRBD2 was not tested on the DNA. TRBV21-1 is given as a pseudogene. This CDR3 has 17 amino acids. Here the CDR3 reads CASGEGYPYSYYNEQFF. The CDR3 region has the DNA TGTGCCAGCGGGGAGGGTTATCCGTATAGCTACTACAATGAGCAGTTCTTC.

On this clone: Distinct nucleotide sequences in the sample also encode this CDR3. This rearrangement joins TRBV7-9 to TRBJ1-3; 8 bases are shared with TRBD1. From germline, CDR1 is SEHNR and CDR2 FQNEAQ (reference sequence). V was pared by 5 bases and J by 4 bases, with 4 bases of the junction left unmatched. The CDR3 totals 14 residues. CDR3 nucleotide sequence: TGTGCCAGCAGCCCGCGGGACAGGGGAAACACCATATATTTT. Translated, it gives CASSPRDRGNTIYF.